This TCR beta chain was documented in a study of identical twins. Everyone who donated was a healthy Caucasian. The CDR3 contains 12 residues. Trimming took 7 bases from V and 9 from J, leaving 12 bases between them. Looked up from germline, CDR1 is KGHDR and CDR2 is SFDVKD. TCRdb processed the 5' RACE reads anew with MiXCR; each CDR3 protein has one entry. The table records hundreds of thousands of distinct CDR3 sequences, around 6% of them present only once. The sample holds a few counts of this clonotype. The antigen is not known. Study outcomes and limitations: There was an excess of low generation probability in the out-of-frame alpha sequences that twins shared. Beta out-of-frame sequences showed weaker excess sharing between twins. Insertions ran lower in abundant cord blood beta clonotypes, though not in memory repertoires.

The specimen sequenced was naive T cells sorted from blood. The chain links TRBV24-1 to TRBJ2-1, with no clear D. This clonotype was obtained from a man between 18 and 35 years old in good health. The CDR3 sequence: CATRNLRSEQFF. Written as DNA, the CDR3 is TGTGCCACCAGAAATCTCCGGAGTGAGCAGTTCTTC.